These 17 T cell receptor beta chains came from one sample sequenced in a study of post-analysis software for immune sequencing data. Study-level points and caveats: TRBV5-6, TRBV5-1 and TRBV20-1 were among four or five TRBV segments more frequent in patients than controls.

Sequencing libraries made from TCR beta cDNA carried unique molecular identifiers. TCRdb used MiXCR to reprocess the PCR reads, holding one entry per CDR3 protein. The sample carries roughly 800,000 distinct CDR3 sequences, under 60% recorded once. What these receptors recognize is not known. Sequencing input: blood. The receptors were sampled from a girl under 18 with multiple sclerosis.

The chain employs TRBV6-2 or TRBV6-3 and TRBJ1-6; the D is unclear. Looked up from germline, CDR1 is MNHEY and CDR2 is SVGEGT. There are 12 residues in the CDR3. The ends were cut back, 0 bases at V and 14 bases at J, with 8 bases in the middle. CDR3 sequence (DNA): TGTGCCAGCAGTTACTCACGCATCACCCTCCACTTT. Encoded protein: CASSYSRITLHF.

The V call is TRBV29-1, the J call TRBJ2-7, with no clear D. Germline V gene data show CDR1 as SQVTM and CDR2 as ANQGSEA. Between the trimmed V and J ends, which lost 4 bases and 2 bases, there was a span of 6 bases. The CDR3 extends over 11 amino acids. The chain's CDR3 is CSVGPAYEQYF. Here the CDR3 DNA reads TGCAGCGTTGGGCCCGCCTACGAGCAGTACTTC.

This clonotype was counted a few times. The chain couples TRBV6-2 or TRBV6-3 to TRBJ2-1, with TRBD2 identical over 14 bases. Germline V gene sequence: CDR1 MNHEY, CDR2 SVGEGT. V was pared by 6 bases and J by 2 bases, with 12 bases of the junction left unmatched. This CDR3 spans 19 amino acids. The CDR3 here is CASSPLGLAGVGTYNEQFF. In nucleotides, the CDR3 is TGTGCCAGCAGCCCCTTGGGACTAGCGGGAGTGGGAACCTACAATGAGCAGTTCTTC.

The chain couples TRBV20-1 to TRBJ2-1; 8 bases align to TRBD2. The germline V gene has CDR1 DFQATT and CDR2 SNEGSKA (reference sequence). There are 17 residues in the CDR3. J lost 3 bases, V lost 2 bases, and 12 bases had no gene match. The CDR3 nucleotides read TGCAGTGCTAGAATCGGGGCCAGCGGGAGAAACTACAATGAGCAGTTCTTC. It encodes CSARIGASGRNYNEQFF.

Comments on this clonotype: One junction end does not reproduce the germline sequence, and a read error may be involved. The chain recombines TRBV10-3 with TRBJ2-3; 7 bases align to TRBD2. The CDR3 is 15 amino acids. CDR1 and CDR2 from the germline V gene are ENHRY and SYGVKD. The CDR3 nucleotides are TGTACCATCAGTGACCCTAGCGGAAACACAGATACGCAGTATTTT. It encodes CTISDPSGNTDTQYF.

This rearrangement joins TRBV24-1 to TRBJ1-5; D possibly corresponds to TRBD1 (5 bases). The CDR3 sequence is 15 residues long. The V gene's germline CDR1 is KGHDR and CDR2 SFDVKD. Trimming left V 5 bases short and J 0 bases short, with 10 bases between. The chain's CDR3 is CATSGGKYSNQPQHF. CDR3 nucleotides: TGTGCCACCAGTGGGGGCAAATATAGCAATCAGCCCCAGCATTTT.

This clonotype appeared a single time. The gene calls are TRBV28 and TRBJ2-3; TRBD2 matches 9 bases. CDR1 is MDHEN, CDR2 SYDVKM, per germline. The CDR3 consists of 14 residues. The junction had 9 bases not matched to a gene; V was cut back by 8 bases and J by 6 bases. The CDR3 sequence: CASGGLATCDTQYF. The DNA for the CDR3 is TGTGCCAGCGGTGGACTAGCGACCTGTGATACGCAGTATTTT.

Notes on this clonotype: Mismatch with germline at one junction end may stem from a read error. The gene calls are TRBV9 and TRBJ1-1; no clear D. Germline V CDR1 and CDR2: SGDLS, YYNGEE. CDR3 length equals 12 residues. The CDR3 DNA reads TGTGCCGGCAGTCGGGTGGGCACTGAAGCTTTCTTT. This translates into CAGSRVGTEAFF.

The chain combines TRBV21-1 with TRBJ2-5. TRBV21-1 counts as a pseudogene. CDR3 length: 13 residues. The CDR3 DNA follows: TGTGCCAGCGCAAGGGGGTACCAAGAGACCCAGTACTTC. Encoded protein: CASARGYQETQYF.

The chain employs TRBV15 and TRBJ1-4; D gene uncertain. The length of the CDR3 is 15 residues. The V gene's germline CDR1 is LNHNV and CDR2 YYDKDF (reference sequence). V was shortened by 0 bases and J by 7 bases, with 12 bases between the two germline ends. CDR3 loop: CATSRDSGTSEKLFF. CDR3 DNA: TGTGCCACCAGCAGAGATTCGGGCACATCTGAAAAACTGTTTTTT.

This clonotype has ten or more counts. The chain recombines TRBV7-2 with TRBJ2-5, with 12 nucleotides matching TRBD2. The CDR3 has 16 residues. J lost 1 base, V lost 5 bases, and 5 bases had no gene match. Germline values: CDR1 SGHTA, CDR2 FQGNSA. For the CDR3, the DNA is TGTGCCAGCAGCATTCGGACTAGCGGGATCCAAGAGACCCAGTACTTC. Protein product: CASSIRTSGIQETQYF.

The V and J genes are TRBV6-6 and TRBJ2-2; TRBD2 aligns across 7 bases. V shed 7 bases, J shed 6 bases, and the junction held 14 bases outside the gene matches. This CDR3 spans 16 amino acids. CDR1 and CDR2 (germline): MNHNY, SVGAGI (reference sequence). The CDR3 DNA follows: TGTGCCAGCAACGGCGGGCGCGGGAGAGTTCCCGGGGAGCTGTTTTTT. Residues: CASNGGRGRVPGELFF.

The genes are TRBV7-8 and TRBJ1-2; 7 bases fit TRBD1. Germline CDR1 is SGHVS and CDR2 is FQNEAQ. The V gene end was trimmed by 6 bases and the J gene end by 7 bases; junction bases not matched to a gene: 11. This CDR3 spans 14 amino acids. Here the CDR3 reads CASRGQAPVLGYTF. CDR3 coding DNA: TGTGCCAGCAGAGGACAGGCCCCTGTTCTTGGCTACACCTTC.

The genes are TRBV29-1 and TRBJ2-1, with D perhaps given as TRBD1 or TRBD2 (5 bases each). This CDR3 contains 12 residues. The V end lost 4 bases, the J end lost 6 bases, and 10 bases lay between the germline ends. From germline, CDR1 is SQVTM and CDR2 ANQGSEA. CDR3 nucleotides: TGCAGCGTTGGGGACGCGGGCAATGAGCAGTTCTTC. It encodes CSVGDAGNEQFF.

The CDR3 sequence is CASSGPGGGNSPLHF. CDR3 bases: TGTGCCAGCAGCGGGCCCGGGGGGGGGAATTCACCCCTCCACTTT. The genes are TRBV9 and TRBJ1-6, with TRBD1 as a possible D gene (5 bases). V was cut by 3 bases and J by 7 bases, with 14 bases left in between. The CDR3 contains 15 residues. Germline CDR1 SGDLS, CDR2 YYNGEE.

V and J are TRBV5-1 and TRBJ2-2; no clear D gene. The V end was cut by 0 bases, the J end by 4 bases, with 13 bases between. Germline V CDR1 and CDR2: SGHRS, YFSETQ. CDR3 length equals 16 residues. Here the CDR3 reads CASSLAPGSSTGELFF. In nucleotides, the CDR3 is TGCGCCAGCAGCTTGGCTCCCGGGTCGAGCACCGGGGAGCTGTTTTTT.

The chain employs TRBV4-3 and TRBJ2-1; TRBD2 agrees at 10 bases. In germline, CDR1 is LGHNA, CDR2 YSLEER. This CDR3 comprises 15 residues. V shed 2 bases and J 5 bases; nucleotides not matched to a gene: 3. CDR3 bases: TGCGCCAGCAGCCAAATACTAGCGGGGCACAATGAGCAGTTCTTC. Translated, it gives CASSQILAGHNEQFF.